Below are 10 T cell receptor beta chains sequenced from a single sample in a study of blood T cell repertoires in COVID-19. Assay: immunoSEQ multiplex PCR; the TCRdb copy retains only in-frame clones and omits some. The sample contains 250,000 or so clones, 84% of which appear only once. Sequenced input: peripheral blood. Receptors were obtained from a woman aged 40 to 50 who had recovered from COVID-19.

This clone was counted once. The rearrangement joins TRBV2 to TRBJ2-5; 7 bases align to TRBD2. There are 14 residues in the CDR3. After removal of 7 bases from V and 3 bases from J, the junction contained 8 bases not matched to a gene. Germline-derived CDR1 and CDR2 are SNHLY and FYNNEI. DNA for the CDR3: TGTGCCAGCAAAGGGACTATGGGGGAAGAGACCCAGTACTTC. This translates into CASKGTMGEETQYF.

V and J are TRBV19 and TRBJ1-5, with D unresolved. Germline CDR1 and CDR2: LNHDA and SQIVND (reference sequence). The CDR3 is 14 amino acids. V shed 4 bases and J shed 3 bases, with 10 bases lying between them. The CDR3 sequence: CASSSRRVNQPQHF. The CDR3 region has the DNA TGTGCCAGTAGTAGCCGGCGGGTCAATCAGCCCCAGCATTTT.

The count of this clone is one. This chain links TRBV19 with TRBJ2-2; 7 nucleotides agree with TRBD1. The length of the CDR3 is 14 residues. Germline trimming cut 6 bases from V and 3 bases from J; bases unmatched to any gene: 4. Germline V gene lookup returns CDR1 LNHDA and CDR2 SQIVND (reference sequence). The CDR3 reads CASSSGGDTGELFF. CDR3 DNA: TGTGCCAGTAGCTCAGGGGGAGACACCGGGGAGCTGTTTTTT.

This chain links TRBV5-1 with TRBJ2-7; D is possibly TRBD1 (7 bases). CDR3 length: 14 amino acids. In germline, CDR1 is SGHRS, CDR2 YFSETQ. The V end lost 5 bases, the J end lost 2 bases, and 14 bases lay between the germline ends. The CDR3 loop reads CASRFSGGTYEQYF. The CDR3 DNA sequence: TGCGCCAGCAGATTTTCAGGGGGGACCTACGAGCAGTACTTC.

The chain is built from TRBV5-1 and TRBJ2-7; a possible D gene is TRBD1 (6 bases). This CDR3 is built from 15 residues. Germline assignment: CDR1 SGHRS and CDR2 YFSETQ. V was trimmed by 3 bases and J by 5 bases, leaving 18 bases between them. For the CDR3, the DNA is TGCGCCAGCAGCTCCAACAAGGACAGTTTCCACGAGCAGTACTTC. It translates to CASSSNKDSFHEQYF. Variable domain in full (rest from reference TRBV5-1 and TRBJ2-7): KAGVTQTPRYLIKTRGQQVTLSCSPISGHRSVSWYQQTPGQGLQFLFEYFSETQRNKGNFPGRFSGRQFSNSRSEMNVSTLELGDSALYLCASSSNKDSFHEQYFGPGTRLTVT.

There are a few counts of this clone. The rearrangement joins TRBV28 to TRBJ1-1, with TRBD1 matching over 8 bases. Germline lookup yields CDR1 MDHEN and CDR2 SYDVKM. Trimming took 2 bases from V and 11 from J; bases not matched to a gene: 10. The CDR3 has 14 residues. The CDR3 sequence is CASSLTGQGQAAFF. The CDR3 nucleotides read TGTGCCAGCAGTTTAACAGGACAGGGCCAAGCGGCTTTCTTT. The full variable domain, completed using reference TRBV28 and TRBJ1-1, is DVKVTQSSRYLVKRTGEKVFLECVQDMDHENMFWYRQDPGLGLRLIYFSYDVKMKEKGDIPEGYSVSREKKERFSLILESASTNQTSMYLCASSLTGQGQAAFFGQGTRLTVV.

There are a few counts of this clone. The chain uses TRBV19 and TRBJ2-1; 8 bases map to TRBD2. Per germline, CDR1 LNHDA and CDR2 SQIVND (reference sequence). There are 15 residues in the CDR3. Trimming removed 5 bases from V and 0 bases from J; junction bases left unmatched: 3. CDR3 protein: CASSLSGASYNEQFF. The CDR3 DNA reads as TGTGCCAGTAGTCTTAGCGGGGCCTCCTACAATGAGCAGTTCTTC.

This clone was seen many times. The chain recombines TRBV6-5 with TRBJ2-1, with a weak D call TRBD1 (5 bases). Trimming shortened V by 8 bases and J by 6 bases, and 14 bases separated the two germline ends. CDR1 is MNHEY, CDR2 SVGAGI, per germline. There are 13 residues in the CDR3. The CDR3 DNA reads TGTGCCAGCGCCGCCTCACAGGTCAATGAGCAGTTCTTC. Amino acid sequence: CASAASQVNEQFF.

This clone was detected only a few times. The chain links TRBV9 to TRBJ1-2; a possible D gene is TRBD1 (5 bases). CDR1 and CDR2 from the germline V gene are SGDLS and YYNGEE. CDR3 length: 14 residues. The V end was cut by 0 bases, the J end by 4 bases, with 10 bases between. CDR3 sequence reads: CASSVESGVYGYTF. CDR3 nucleotide sequence: TGTGCCAGCAGCGTAGAGTCGGGGGTCTATGGCTACACCTTC. The whole variable domain, remainder taken from reference TRBV9 and TRBJ1-2, is DSGVTQTPKHLITATGQRVTLRCSPRSGDLSVYWYQQSLDQGLQFLIQYYNGEERAKGNILERFSAQQFPDLHSELNLSSLELGDSALYFCASSVESGVYGYTFGSGTRLTVV.

The J gene is TRBJ2-2, the V gene TRBV28; 8 nucleotides agree with TRBD2. The CDR3 length is 15 residues. Germline V gene sequence: CDR1 MDHEN, CDR2 SYDVKM. The ends lost 7 bases at V and 4 bases at J; junction bases unmatched: 8. The CDR3 spells CASTSGGAGTGELFF. Here the CDR3 DNA reads TGTGCCAGCACCTCCGGGGGGGCGGGCACCGGGGAGCTGTTTTTT.